This T cell receptor beta chain was sequenced for a study of blood T cell repertoires in COVID-19. The CDR3 covers 16 residues. V was clipped by 1 base and J by 2 bases; unmatched bases: 7. CDR1 is SEHNR, CDR2 FQNEAQ, per germline (reference sequence). Under the authors' procedure: Reference gene primer amplification gave nucleated cell count estimates. TCRdb keeps only in-frame clones here, not all; method: immunoSEQ multiplex PCR. For V, J and clone size, that table is used; D and trimming come from the DNA. The sample consists of about 25,000 clones, around 86% of them appearing once. The sequence came from a man aged 50-60 years with active COVID-19. The specimen was peripheral blood. The chain is built from TRBV7-9 and TRBJ2-5, with 7 nucleotides matching TRBD2. Written as DNA, the CDR3 is TGTGCCAGCAGCTTAGGCGGAGGCGGGGGACAAGAGACCCAGTACTTC. It encodes CASSLGGGGGQETQYF.